What follows describes a single T cell receptor (beta chain). The antigen is unknown. The sample is drawn from a study of T cells in narcolepsy. Study information: Patients with NT1 or NT2 and healthy control donors were enrolled.

CDR3 size: 15 residues. The V end lost 2 bases, the J end lost 1 base, and 11 bases lay between the germline ends. Germline loops: CDR1 MDHEN, CDR2 SYDVKM. TCRdb's copy holds only in-frame clones and misses some; the assay was immunoSEQ multiplex PCR. Here the sample spans more than 20,000 clones, 70% to 90% being singletons. Findings and limits, study-wide: Same-patient CSF and blood CD4+ T cell clonotypes included HCRT-specific and TRIB2-specific autoreactive ones. Blood of same and different patients, but not healthy controls, reportedly held recurring autoreactive clonotypes. In some patient and control memory CD4+ samples, autoreactive clones were absent.

The specimen was memory (CD45RA-) CD4+ T cells from blood. The clonotype originates from a human donor in good health. The V and J genes are TRBV28 and TRBJ1-1, with D maybe TRBD1 (6 bases). This chain's CDR3 is CASSLGRGPNTEAFF. CDR3 sequence (DNA): TGTGCCAGCAGTTTAGGTCGGGGGCCGAACACTGAAGCTTTCTTT.